These 8 T cell receptor beta chains were all obtained from the same sample, sequenced in a study of blood T cell repertoires in COVID-19. Measured with immunoSEQ multiplex PCR; TCRdb has only the in-frame clones, and not every one. The sample records approximately 250,000 clones, approximately 86% being singletons. The sample taken for sequencing was peripheral blood. The receptor set was obtained from a woman in her sixties who had recovered from COVID-19.

J is TRBJ1-2 and V is TRBV28; D possibly corresponds to TRBD1 (6 bases). Trimming took 2 bases from V and 8 from J, leaving 18 bases between them. The CDR3 sequence is 15 residues long. CDR1 is MDHEN and CDR2 is SYDVKM in the germline V gene. CDR3 sequence: CASSLASGVRGGYTF. The CDR3 bases are TGTGCCAGCAGTTTAGCTTCAGGGGTTCGTGGGGGCTACACCTTC.

V is TRBV19 and J is TRBJ1-6; unclear D gene. Trimming stripped 9 bases from V and 5 bases from J, with 14 bases between. The CDR3 runs to 14 residues. The germline CDR1 and CDR2 sequences are LNHDA and SQIVND (reference sequence). The chain's CDR3 is CARQSGDDNSPLHF. CDR3 bases: TGTGCCAGGCAATCGGGAGATGATAATTCACCCCTCCACTTT.

The V and J genes are TRBV6-5 and TRBJ2-3, with 10 bases lining up with TRBD2. V dropped 6 bases and J dropped 4; count of bases not matched to a gene: 4. In germline, CDR1 is MNHEY, CDR2 SVGAGI. The CDR3 runs 14 residues. The CDR3 sequence: CASSSAGGPDTQYF. The DNA of the CDR3 is TGTGCCAGCAGCTCAGCGGGGGGGCCAGATACGCAGTATTTT.

In its sample, this clone was seen once. The chain links TRBV7-8 to TRBJ2-1, with 10 bases lining up with TRBD2. J gave up 10 bases and V 3 bases, and 9 bases lay outside the gene matches. CDR3 length: 15 amino acids. CDR1 and CDR2 (germline): SGHVS, FQNEAQ. In DNA, the CDR3 is TGTGCCAGCAGCTTTGAGCGGGGGGGCCTACCCGAGCAGTTCTTC. This encodes CASSFERGGLPEQFF.

CDR3 in DNA: TGTGCCAGCAGCAGGGCAGCTGTGAACACTGAAGCTTTCTTT. This gives the protein CASSRAAVNTEAFF. This chain connects TRBV6-5 to TRBJ1-1; weak D call: TRBD1 (5 bases). The germline V and J ends were trimmed by 6 bases and 0 bases, with 11 bases remaining between them. The CDR3 sequence is 14 residues long. Germline CDR1 MNHEY, CDR2 SVGAGI.

The CDR3 region is CSVESGGGYGYTF. As DNA, the CDR3 is TGCAGCGTTGAGTCAGGGGGTGGCTATGGCTACACCTTC. The chain employs TRBV29-1 and TRBJ1-2; 7 bases agree with TRBD1. After removal of 3 bases from V and 4 bases from J, the junction contained 5 bases not matched to a gene. Germline loops: CDR1 SQVTM, CDR2 ANQGSEA. The CDR3 runs 13 residues.

The chain recombines TRBV9 with TRBJ2-1; possible D gene TRBD1, 5 bases. Germline CDR1 SGDLS, CDR2 YYNGEE. The CDR3 contains 13 residues. V was shortened by 2 bases and J by 7 bases, with 10 bases between the two germline ends. In DNA, the CDR3 is TGTGCCAGCAGCGTTTTTGACAGTAATGAGCAGTTCTTC. Its protein product is CASSVFDSNEQFF.

The CDR3 protein is CSFRVLPGEQYF. Written as DNA, the CDR3 is TGCAGCTTCCGGGTCCTACCGGGGGAGCAGTACTTC. The chain is built from TRBV29-1 and TRBJ2-7; TRBD2 might be the D (5 bases). CDR1 SQVTM and CDR2 ANQGSEA come from the germline V gene. Deletions cut 8 bases from V and 7 bases from J, with 18 bases between. The CDR3 covers 12 residues.